This is a list of T cell receptor beta chains from one sample in a study of blood T cell repertoires in COVID-19. Repertoires were generated with immunoSEQ multiplex PCR, while TCRdb's copy carries only in-frame clones and drops some. The sample records around 280,000 clones, around 90% being singletons. Material for sequencing was PBMCs or T cells enriched from blood (not recorded which). These receptors all come from a woman between 40 and 50 years old who had recovered from COVID-19. CDR3s include the opening cysteine and the closing phenylalanine or tryptophan. A D gene is named only where the DNA matches it firmly. Clone size is given for some rows only: seen once, a few or many times, or a class if the clone is expanded.

cdr3_nt cdr3_aa d_call v_call clone_size j_call
TGTGCCAGCAGTTACAGGGGCAATGCAGAGAGCAATGAGCAGTTCTTC CASSYRGNAESNEQFF . TRBV6-5 . TRBJ2-1
TGCAGCGCCGGTGGACACTTACAAGAGACCCAGTACTTC CSAGGHLQETQYF . TRBV29-1 . TRBJ2-5
TGTGCCACCAAGGGACAGCGCACAGATACGCAGTATTTT CATKGQRTDTQYF TRBD1 TRBV11-2 . TRBJ2-3
TGTGCCACCAGTGATTCAAGAGCGGGAGTCACAGATACGCAGTATTTT CATSDSRAGVTDTQYF TRBD2 TRBV24-1 . TRBJ2-3
TGTGCCAGCAGCGACCTCGGACTAGCCGGAGAGACCCAGTACTTC CASSDLGLAGETQYF TRBD2 TRBV7-2 once TRBJ2-5
TGCGCCAGCAGCCAAGGAGGGAGCGGGAGCAAACTCAATGAGCAGTTCTTC CASSQGGSGSKLNEQFF TRBD2 TRBV4-3 . TRBJ2-1
TGTGCCAGCAGCTACGGGAGTCCACAAGAGACCCAGTACTTC CASSYGSPQETQYF . TRBV7-3 . TRBJ2-5
TGTGCCAGCAGCGTAGGGGCGGGGGCAGGAACCTACGAGCAGTACTTC CASSVGAGAGTYEQYF . TRBV9 . TRBJ2-7
TGCGCCAGCAGCTTGATTCCAGGGGAGGGGGGCGAGCAGTACTTC CASSLIPGEGGEQYF . TRBV5-1 . TRBJ2-7
TGCAGTGCTAGTCCGATTCGTCTAGCGGGAAGTCAAGAGACCCAGTACTTC CSASPIRLAGSQETQYF TRBD2 TRBV20-1 . TRBJ2-5
TGTGCCAGCAGCCCCCCTGAAGGGGTAGGTTCCTATGGCTACACCTTC CASSPPEGVGSYGYTF . TRBV14 . TRBJ1-2
TGTGCCACCAGTAAAGGGGCTGGACACAAGAACACTGAAGCTTTCTTT CATSKGAGHKNTEAFF . TRBV15 once TRBJ1-1
TGTGCCAGCAGTTGGGACAGGGACTATGGCTACACCTTC CASSWDRDYGYTF TRBD1 TRBV27 . TRBJ1-2
TGCGCCAGCAGCCCAGGGGGGCTTAGCGGGGCCTACGAGCAGTACTTC CASSPGGLSGAYEQYF . TRBV4-3 . TRBJ2-7
TGTGCCAGCAGCGCGGACTGGATTTCCTACAATGAGCAGTTCTTC CASSADWISYNEQFF . TRBV9 . TRBJ2-1
TGCGCCAGCAGCCAAGGACCAGCGGGAGGGTACAATGAGCAGTTCTTC CASSQGPAGGYNEQFF TRBD2 TRBV4-3 . TRBJ2-1
TGCGCCAGCGCAGGACAGGGTGACCATTCACCCCTCCACTTT CASAGQGDHSPLHF TRBD1 TRBV10-2 . TRBJ1-6
TGTGCCAGCAGCTCCGGGACAGGGAGAAACACCATATATTTT CASSSGTGRNTIYF TRBD1 TRBV6-5 . TRBJ1-3
TGTGCCAGCTCCCTCGGGACAGGGAGGGGCACTGAAGCTTTCTTT CASSLGTGRGTEAFF TRBD1 TRBV18 . TRBJ1-1
TGTGCCAGCAGTCGGACAGGGGGCTCCCTGGGCTACACCTTC CASSRTGGSLGYTF TRBD1 TRBV6-5 . TRBJ1-2
TGTGCCAGCAGCCAGGGCAGCGGGAGGTCAAACAATGAGCAGTTCTTC CASSQGSGRSNNEQFF TRBD2 TRBV5-4 . TRBJ2-1
TGTGCCAGCAGCTTAGAACGCCCGGGACTCCAACCCACCGGGGAGCTGTTTTTT CASSLERPGLQPTGELFF . TRBV7-8 . TRBJ2-2